These 17 T cell receptor beta chains were sequenced from one sample in a study of regulatory T cells in long-lasting Graves disease. This sample's time point: newly diagnosed GD, antithyroid drugs for less than 3 months. Scientists built the TCR library using RNA that was extracted from PBMCs. Through Arm-PCR of CDR3 regions and iRepertoire HTBI primers, TCR beta libraries were built. TCRdb re-analysed the multiplex PCR reads in MiXCR, keeping a single row per CDR3 protein. The table records some 200,000 distinct CDR3 sequences, roughly 19% of them present only once. These data were likewise used in another study, on T cells in Graves' hyperthyroidism and ophthalmopathy.

Sample: peripheral blood mononuclear cells (PBMCs), taken at new diagnosis, from a patient treated with antithyroid drugs. Receptors were obtained from a woman in her 30s with Graves disease.

This clonotype occurred many times. The J gene is TRBJ1-5, the V gene TRBV7-8, with 9 nucleotides matching TRBD1. V lost 1 base to trimming and J lost 2 bases; unmatched junction nucleotides: 6. The length of the CDR3 is 17 residues. The germline V gene has CDR1 SGHVS and CDR2 FQNEAQ. This CDR3 reads CASSLEPDRGGNQPQHF. The DNA of the CDR3 is TGTGCCAGCAGCTTAGAGCCGGACAGGGGTGGCAATCAGCCCCAGCATTTT.

This chain links TRBV6-1 with TRBJ1-5; D possibly corresponds to TRBD1 (5 bases). V dropped 5 bases and J dropped 4 bases, with 12 bases sitting between them. The germline V gene has CDR1 MNHNS and CDR2 SASEGT. This CDR3 spans 14 amino acids. CDR3 DNA sequence: TGTGCCAGCAGTAACCGGGACGGAAATCAGCCCCAGCATTTT. Its protein product is CASSNRDGNQPQHF.

The chain recombines TRBV25-1 with TRBJ2-1; 7 bases agree with TRBD2. From germline, CDR1 is MGHDK and CDR2 SYGVNS. The CDR3 has 17 amino acids. V gave up 6 bases and J gave up 0 bases; unmatched junction bases: 11. The CDR3 DNA follows: TGTGCCAGCAGCCCCATCGGGGGAGGGAGCTCCTACAATGAGCAGTTCTTC. Translating gives CASSPIGGGSSYNEQFF.

This clonotype occurred many times. V is TRBV2 and J is TRBJ1-1; TRBD1 is a possible D gene (6 bases). The CDR3 sequence is 13 residues long. V was pared by 10 bases and J by 4 bases, with 16 bases between. Germline CDR1 reads SNHLY; CDR2 reads FYNNEI. The CDR3 DNA reads as TGTGCCACTGATGGGGGCGCGGGCACTGAAGCTTTCTTT. It is translated as CATDGGAGTEAFF. The whole variable domain, remainder taken from reference TRBV2 and TRBJ1-1, is EPEVTQTPSHQVTQMGQEVILRCVPISNHLYFYWYRQILGQKVEFLVSFYNNEISEKSEIFDDQFSVERPDGSNFTLKIRSTKLEDSAMYFCATDGGAGTEAFFGQGTRLTVV.

On this clonotype itself: A read error may account for a junction end that differs from germline. The V call is TRBV27, the J call TRBJ1-6; the D gene is possibly TRBD1 (6 bases). The germline V gene encodes CDR1 MNHEY and CDR2 SMNVEV (reference sequence). CDR3 length: 15 residues. CDR3 protein: CTSSLEGGTNSPLHF. The CDR3 DNA reads as TGTACCAGCAGTTTAGAGGGGGGCACCAATTCACCCCTCCACTTT.

There are many counts of this clonotype. The chain carries TRBV14 and TRBJ1-2, with D hard to call. Germline V gene data show CDR1 as SGHDN and CDR2 as FVKESK. Trimming cost V 0 bases and J 3 bases, with 14 bases left between them. CDR3 size: 16 residues. For the CDR3, the DNA is TGTGCCAGCAGCCAAGATTACGCAGGAAGATACTATGGCTACACCTTC. Translation: CASSQDYAGRYYGYTF. The variable domain in full, completed from reference TRBV14 and TRBJ1-2, reads EAGVTQFPSHSVIEKGQTVTLRCDPISGHDNLYWYRRVMGKEIKFLLHFVKESKQDESGMPNNRFLAERTGGTYSTLKVQPAELEDSGVYFCASSQDYAGRYYGYTFGSGTRLTVV.

In its sample, this clonotype was seen many times. The rearrangement joins TRBV15 to TRBJ1-5; D is ambiguous. The CDR3 is 20 residues long. The germline V gene encodes CDR1 LNHNV and CDR2 YYDKDF (reference sequence). V was shortened by 0 bases and J by 4 bases, with 25 bases between the two germline ends. CDR3 sequence (DNA): TGTGCCACCAGCAGAGATAAGTTCGAGGCATCGAGCCTTAAAAATCAGCCCCAGCATTTT. Encoded protein: CATSRDKFEASSLKNQPQHF.

This clonotype was seen at least ten times. The CDR3 coding sequence is TGTGCCTGGGCCACAGGAAGCTCTGGAAACACCATATATTTT. Protein: CAWATGSSGNTIYF. This chain links TRBV30 with TRBJ1-3, with D perhaps matching TRBD1 (5 bases). The V gene lost 5 bases and the J gene lost 0 bases, with 11 bases spanning the gap. Germline CDR1 and CDR2: GTSNPN and SVGIG (reference sequence). The CDR3 contains 14 residues.

The CDR3 reads CASSARGEGGYTF. The CDR3 DNA reads as TGTGCCAGCAGCGCCCGCGGGGAAGGTGGCTACACCTTC. This chain links TRBV11-2 with TRBJ1-2; D gene uncertain. The CDR3 totals 13 residues. V lost 5 bases and J 7 bases, leaving 14 bases between the germline ends. Germline loops: CDR1 SGHAT, CDR2 FQNNGV. The whole variable domain, filled in from reference TRBV11-2 and TRBJ1-2, reads EAGVAQSPRYKIIEKRQSVAFWCNPISGHATLYWYQQILGQGPKLLIQFQNNGVVDDSQLPKDRFSAERLKGVDSTLKIQPAKLEDSAVYLCASSARGEGGYTFGSGTRLTVV.

Only one count was recorded for this clonotype. V and J are TRBV28 and TRBJ1-4; 9 bases are shared with TRBD1. The germline V gene has CDR1 MDHEN and CDR2 SYDVKM. This CDR3 comprises 14 residues. The junction had 6 bases not matched to a gene; V was cut back by 3 bases and J by 10 bases. The CDR3 region is CASSLRTGAGKLFF. Written as DNA, the CDR3 is TGTGCCAGCAGTTTGCGGACAGGGGCGGGAAAACTGTTTTTT.

This clonotype turned up a few times. With a much larger clone just one base away, this may be a read error. As the CDR3 is not closed by the conserved phenylalanine or tryptophan, this likely results from a read error. CDR3 nucleotide sequence: TGCAGTGCTATAGGGGGGCTATCGAATGGCTACACCCTC. Its protein is CSAIGGLSNGYTL. The chain is built from TRBV20-1 and TRBJ1-2, with TRBD1 as a possible D gene (6 bases). This CDR3 is 13 amino acids long. The germline V gene has CDR1 DFQATT and CDR2 SNEGSKA (reference sequence). The germline V and J ends were trimmed by 4 bases and 6 bases, with 15 bases remaining between them.

This clonotype has ten or more counts. The chain employs TRBV18 and TRBJ1-2; D gene unclear. The V and J ends lost 2 bases and 8 bases respectively, with 6 bases between them. Germline V lookup: CDR1 KGHSH, CDR2 LQKENI. The CDR3 totals 11 residues. CDR3 sequence reads: CASSPGEGYTF. CDR3 nucleotides: TGTGCCAGCTCACCAGGGGAAGGCTACACCTTC.

This clonotype was seen many times. CDR3 coding DNA: TGTGCCAGCAGGTTTCGGAGCGGGAGTACAGATACGCAGTATTTT. Its translation: CASRFRSGSTDTQYF. The chain couples TRBV2 to TRBJ2-3, with TRBD2 matching over 8 bases. CDR3 size: 15 residues. V dropped 6 bases and J dropped 3; count of bases not matched to a gene: 8. Germline V lookup: CDR1 SNHLY, CDR2 FYNNEI.

There are many counts of this clonotype. J is TRBJ2-3 and V is TRBV7-9, with D possibly being TRBD1 (6 bases). CDR3 size: 15 residues. The germline V gene encodes CDR1 SEHNR and CDR2 FQNEAQ (reference sequence). Trimming left V 8 bases short and J 1 base short, with 16 bases between. CDR3 sequence: CASASGELGTDTQYF. CDR3 bases: TGTGCCAGCGCTTCAGGGGAATTAGGCACAGATACGCAGTATTTT.

This clonotype was seen once. The V call is TRBV2, the J call TRBJ2-7; 12 bases map to TRBD2. The CDR3 is made up of 16 amino acids. Germline CDR1 reads SNHLY; CDR2 reads FYNNEI. Trimming removed 3 bases from V and 1 base from J; junction bases left unmatched: 4. For the CDR3, the DNA is TGTGCCAGCAGTGAGATACTAGCGGGAGGTTCCTACGAGCAGTACTTC. Translating gives CASSEILAGGSYEQYF.

This clonotype has a count of ten or more. The chain uses TRBV27 and TRBJ2-1, with D tentatively TRBD2 (5 bases). Germline V gene data show CDR1 as MNHEY and CDR2 as SMNVEV (reference sequence). CDR3 length equals 14 residues. Trimming removed 4 bases from V and 4 bases from J, with 11 bases in between. The CDR3 reads CASSSLGSYNEQFF. CDR3 bases: TGTGCCAGCAGTTCCCTTGGGAGTTACAATGAGCAGTTCTTC.

The V and J genes are TRBV20-1 and TRBJ1-4; no clear D gene. Per the germline V gene, CDR1 is DFQATT and CDR2 is SNEGSKA (reference sequence). Trimming cost V 3 bases and J 7 bases, with 15 bases left between them. CDR3 length: 14 residues. The CDR3 DNA reads TGCAGTGCTAGCACAACGGTCCCTTTTGAAAAACTGTTTTTT. Its translation: CSASTTVPFEKLFF.